Listed here are 25 T cell receptor beta chains from one sample, sequenced in a study of blood T cells in healthy people across ages. A second PCR of about 7 to 12 cycles used a sample-barcoded 5' primer and a J-beta primer mix. One entry per CDR3 protein results from TCRdb running MiXCR on the 5' RACE reads. The sample has more than 800,000 distinct CDR3 sequences; roughly 26% are singletons. The sample comprised blood. Source of these receptors: a woman older than 75 in good health.

This clonotype was seen ten or more times. The CDR3 region is CASSSPGTAVTHGYTF. The CDR3 DNA is TGTGCCAGCAGCTCCCCGGGGACAGCGGTTACTCATGGCTACACCTTC. The chain carries TRBV25-1 and TRBJ1-2; 7 bases line up with TRBD1. Germline CDR1 reads MGHDK; CDR2 reads SYGVNS. The J segment lost 6 bases and the V segment lost 6 bases, leaving 16 bases of the junction unmatched. The CDR3 consists of 16 residues.

This clonotype was detected ten times or more. V gene TRBV9 combines with J gene TRBJ1-4; D is unresolved. The CDR3 has 15 amino acids. The V gene lost 3 bases and the J gene lost 4 bases, with 13 bases spanning the gap. The germline gives CDR1 SGDLS, CDR2 YYNGEE. The CDR3 reads CASSAQPSVNEKLFF. The CDR3 coding sequence is TGTGCCAGCAGCGCCCAACCGTCGGTTAATGAAAAACTGTTTTTT.

The genes are TRBV29-1 and TRBJ1-5; TRBD1 is a possible D gene (5 bases). In germline, CDR1 is SQVTM, CDR2 ANQGSEA. The CDR3 runs 14 residues. Trimming removed 7 bases at V and 5 bases at J, with 18 bases between. DNA of the CDR3: TGCAGCGCACAGGCGGCGGGAGGGGATCAGCCCCAGCATTTT. Encoded protein: CSAQAAGGDQPQHF. The variable domain in full, with the rest retrieved from reference TRBV29-1 and TRBJ1-5, is SAVISQKPSRDICQRGTSLTIQCQVDSQVTMMFWYRQQPGQSLTLIATANQGSEATYESGFVIDKFPISRPNLTFSTLTVSNMSPEDSSIYLCSAQAAGGDQPQHFGDGTRLSIL.

About this clonotype itself: Just one base apart from a much larger clone, this may be a read error. The V call is TRBV30, the J call TRBJ1-2, with D unresolved. CDR1 and CDR2 from the germline V gene are GTSNPN and SVGIG (reference sequence). This CDR3 has 14 amino acids. Trimming stripped 5 bases from V and 7 bases from J, with 20 bases between. CDR3 bases: TGTGCCTGGCTAAGGACGGAGCCTTACTGTGGCTACACCTTC. Translated: CAWLRTEPYCGYTF.

On this clonotype itself: This may be a read error: a much more frequent sequence differs by one nucleotide. The V call is TRBV7-2, the J call TRBJ1-2, with D possibly TRBD1 on 5 matching bases. Germline V gene sequence: CDR1 SGHTA, CDR2 FQGNSA. The CDR3 covers 13 residues. This CDR3 reads CASSKDMNYDYTF. The CDR3 bases are TGTGCCAGCAGTAAGGACATGAACTATGACTACACCTTC.

The chain uses TRBV5-1 and TRBJ2-4; tentatively, D is TRBD1 or TRBD2 (7 bases each). The DNA end lines up better with TRBJ2-7; the J call may be wrong. Germline CDR1 SGHRS, CDR2 YFSETQ. The CDR3 contains 16 residues. The CDR3 coding sequence is TGCGCCAGCGGCCGGGGGGACAGAGGACTCGCCTACGAGCAGTACTTC. Protein product: CASGRGDRGLAYEQYF.

This clonotype showed up many times. V is TRBV12-3 or TRBV12-4 and J is TRBJ2-6; 12 bases agree with TRBD1. This CDR3 comprises 17 residues. J gave up 0 bases and V 6 bases, and 3 bases lay outside the gene matches. The CDR3 protein is CASRRGQGASGANVLTF. The CDR3 DNA reads TGTGCCAGCAGGCGGGGACAGGGGGCCTCTGGGGCCAACGTCCTGACTTTC.

This clonotype was observed many times. This sequence joins TRBV6-5 and TRBJ1-1; a weak D match, TRBD1 (5 bases). The CDR3 runs 15 residues. V lost 2 bases to trimming and J lost 4 bases, with 14 bases between them. From germline, CDR1 is MNHEY and CDR2 SVGAGI. The CDR3 protein is CASSYLGTTSTEAFF. The CDR3 DNA sequence: TGTGCCAGCAGTTACCTCGGGACGACGAGCACTGAAGCTTTCTTT.

The V gene is TRBV14, the J gene TRBJ2-1, with 15 bases lining up with TRBD2. Germline CDR1 and CDR2: SGHDN and FVKESK. The CDR3 loop spans 15 amino acids. Trimming cost V 5 bases and J 8 bases; bases outside gene matches: 4. The CDR3 DNA is TGTGCCAGCAGCGCGGGACTAGCGGGAGGACATGAGCAGTTCTTC. Residues: CASSAGLAGGHEQFF.

Regarding this clonotype: A read error is possible here, since a much larger clone lies one base away. This rearrangement joins TRBV3-1 to TRBJ2-5; D is unclear. The V end was cut by 7 bases, the J end by 11 bases, with 17 bases between. The germline CDR1 and CDR2 sequences are LGHDT and YNNKEL (reference sequence). This CDR3 region has 12 residues. DNA for the CDR3: TGTGCCAGCAAGGGCAGCCCGCATGAGCAGTACTTC. Translated: CASKGSPHEQYF.

Ten or more counts support this clonotype. The rearrangement joins TRBV20-1 to TRBJ1-1; the match to TRBD1 covers 8 bases. Per the germline V gene, CDR1 is DFQATT and CDR2 is SNEGSKA (reference sequence). The length of the CDR3 is 13 residues. V shed 5 bases and J 1 base; nucleotides not matched to a gene: 3. For the CDR3, the DNA is TGCAGTGCTCCGGGACAGGAGAACACTGAAGCTTTCTTT. Translation gives CSAPGQENTEAFF.

The genes are TRBV6-5 and TRBJ2-1; 10 bases agree with TRBD1. The ends lost 5 bases at V and 7 bases at J; junction bases unmatched: 8. The germline V gene encodes CDR1 MNHEY and CDR2 SVGAGI. The CDR3 spans 15 residues. The CDR3 DNA reads TGTGCCAGCAGTACGTTGGGACAGGGGATGAATGAGCAGTTCTTC. Its protein is CASSTLGQGMNEQFF.

This clonotype occurred a few times. This chain connects TRBV29-1 to TRBJ2-3, with 7 bases lining up with TRBD1. The CDR3 extends over 13 amino acids. The J segment lost 6 bases and the V segment lost 5 bases, leaving 8 bases of the junction unmatched. CDR1 and CDR2 (germline): SQVTM, ANQGSEA. The CDR3 coding sequence is TGCAGCGTTTCTAGGGGGCCGGGGGATACGCAGTATTTT. Residues: CSVSRGPGDTQYF.

About this clonotype: Since a much larger clone is just one base distant, this may be a read error. V and J are TRBV20-1 and TRBJ2-1; 8 positions match TRBD2. V dropped 3 bases and J dropped 9; count of bases not matched to a gene: 10. This CDR3 comprises 14 residues. In germline, CDR1 is DFQATT, CDR2 SNEGSKA (reference sequence). The CDR3 loop is CSARIAGLESEQFF. CDR3 nucleotides: TGCAGTGCTAGGATAGCGGGACTGGAAAGTGAGCAGTTCTTC.

V gene TRBV2 combines with J gene TRBJ1-2, with TRBD1 identical over 8 bases. V trimming: 6 bases; J trimming: 8 bases; junction bases outside the gene matches: 11. CDR1 SNHLY and CDR2 FYNNEI come from the germline V gene. The CDR3 has 14 residues. The CDR3 coding sequence is TGTGCCAGCAGGGGATCAGGGGGCTTAGGCGGCTACACCTTC. It translates to CASRGSGGLGGYTF.

The rearrangement uses TRBV5-5 and TRBJ1-5; 7 nucleotides line up with TRBD1. CDR3 size: 15 residues. Losses at the gene ends were 4 bases for V and 0 bases for J; bases not matched to a gene: 4. Germline CDR1 reads SGHKS; CDR2 reads YYEKEE (reference sequence). The CDR3 nucleotides read TGTGCCAGCAGCGGAGGGACAGTTAGCAATCAGCCCCAGCATTTT. Translating gives CASSGGTVSNQPQHF.

In the case of this clonotype: Since a much larger clone is just one base distant, this may be a read error. This chain connects TRBV5-5 to TRBJ1-2; TRBD1 matches at 7 bases. The CDR3 consists of 15 residues. Germline lookup yields CDR1 SGHKS and CDR2 YYEKEE (reference sequence). The CDR3 spells CANSPAGQQVTGYTF. In nucleotides, the CDR3 is TGTGCCAACAGCCCAGCGGGACAGCAAGTTACTGGCTACACCTTC. Together with reference TRBV5-5 and TRBJ1-2, the CDR3 gives the full variable domain: DAGVTQSPTHLIKTRGQQVTLRCSPISGHKSVSWYQQVLGQGPQFIFQYYEKEERGRGNFPDRFSARQFPNYSSELNVNALLLGDSALYLCANSPAGQQVTGYTFGSGTRLTVV.

J is TRBJ2-5 and V is TRBV5-5; 8 bases align to TRBD1. This CDR3 has 15 residues. Germline loops: CDR1 SGHKS, CDR2 YYEKEE (reference sequence). The trim removed 6 bases at V and 5 bases at J, leaving 12 bases unmatched. The CDR3 sequence is CASTTGGQGAETQYF. In nucleotides, the CDR3 is TGTGCCAGCACCACCGGGGGCCAGGGGGCGGAGACCCAGTACTTC.

This clonotype was picked up many times. The rearrangement joins TRBV20-1 to TRBJ1-1; tentatively, D is TRBD1 (5 bases). Trimming shortened V by 7 bases and J by 7 bases, and 19 bases separated the two germline ends. CDR1 is DFQATT and CDR2 is SNEGSKA in the germline V gene (reference sequence). The CDR3 extends over 13 amino acids. CDR3 sequence: CSVLDRPTSEAFF. In nucleotides, the CDR3 is TGCAGTGTTCTAGACAGACCTACCAGTGAAGCTTTCTTT.

Comment on this clonotype: A much larger clone lies a single base off, so this may be a read error. V is TRBV5-1 and J is TRBJ2-1; D might be TRBD1 (5 bases). The CDR3 spans 15 residues. Germline loops: CDR1 SGHRS, CDR2 YFSETQ. CDR3 in amino acids: CASSLETVSYNERFF. CDR3 bases: TGCGCCAGCAGCTTGGAGACAGTCTCCTACAATGAGCGGTTCTTC.

In its sample, this clonotype was seen many times. V is TRBV6-2 or TRBV6-3 and J is TRBJ2-3, with D tentatively TRBD1 (7 bases). V was shortened by 3 bases and J by 8 bases, with 18 bases between the two germline ends. This CDR3 contains 15 residues. Germline values: CDR1 MNHEY, CDR2 SVGEGT. CDR3 sequence: CASSYWAGQLSTQYF. CDR3 DNA: TGTGCCAGCAGTTATTGGGCGGGACAGCTCAGTACGCAGTATTTT.

This clonotype was counted many times. The chain joins TRBV14 to TRBJ2-1; 7 bases fit TRBD1. Germline V gene data show CDR1 as SGHDN and CDR2 as FVKESK. Trimming at V came to 5 bases and at J to 10 bases, leaving 11 bases not matched to a gene. The CDR3 covers 14 residues. CDR3 in amino acids: CASSSDRARNEQFF. The CDR3 nucleotides are TGTGCCAGCAGCTCCGACAGGGCAAGAAACGAGCAGTTCTTC.

The chain joins TRBV28 to TRBJ2-2; D might be TRBD1 or TRBD2, each matching 5 bases. The CDR3 has 16 residues. CDR1 and CDR2 (germline): MDHEN, SYDVKM. V lost 1 base and J 1 base, leaving 10 bases between the germline ends. The CDR3 loop is CASSLYPGRNTGELFF. Here the CDR3 DNA reads TGTGCCAGCAGTTTATATCCGGGGCGGAACACCGGGGAGCTGTTTTTT.

This clonotype was seen repeatedly, ten times or more. The J gene is TRBJ2-3, the V gene TRBV20-1, with D perhaps TRBD2 (7 bases). Trimming shortened V by 1 base and J by 0 bases, and 23 bases separated the two germline ends. Germline loops: CDR1 DFQATT, CDR2 SNEGSKA (reference sequence). The CDR3 has 19 residues. The CDR3 loop is CSARVFEGIAGASTDTQYF. The DNA of the CDR3 is TGCAGTGCTAGAGTTTTCGAGGGGATCGCGGGGGCTAGCACAGATACGCAGTATTTT.

As for this clonotype: A much larger clone differs from this one at a single base, so this may be a read error. The V gene is TRBV6-2 or TRBV6-3, the J gene TRBJ1-5; D is uncertain. Germline V gives CDR1 MNHEY, CDR2 SVGEGT. With 11 bases removed from V and 4 bases from J, the gap between germline ends came to 9 bases. The CDR3 loop spans 11 amino acids. This chain's CDR3 is CAGGINQPQHF. In DNA form, the CDR3 reads TGTGCCGGCGGGATTAATCAGCCCCAGCATTTT.